The clone carrying this T cell receptor (beta chain) showed up just a few times. The authors' processing: Amplification of reference gene primers provided the estimated nucleated cell counts. Measured with immunoSEQ multiplex PCR; TCRdb has only the in-frame clones, and not every one. D and trimming come from the DNA, and the V and J calls and clone size come from that table. The data contain over 150,000 clones, roughly 76% of them seen just once; the ten biggest clones take up 9.5% to 15%. This sample stems from a study of blood T cell repertoires in COVID-19. As for the study in general: Some COVID-19 samples were acute and others convalescent; all came from the United States, Italy and Spain.

Germline V lookup: CDR1 KGHDR, CDR2 SFDVKD. V gave up 9 bases and J gave up 0 bases; unmatched junction bases: 0. The CDR3 consists of 13 residues. The sequencing input was peripheral blood. The genes are TRBV24-1 and TRBJ2-2; 7 positions match TRBD2. This TCR was sampled from a woman aged 80 or older with COVID-19, enrolled during active disease. This CDR3 is CATLAANTGELFF. The CDR3 region has the DNA TGTGCCACCCTAGCGGCGAACACCGGGGAGCTGTTTTTT.